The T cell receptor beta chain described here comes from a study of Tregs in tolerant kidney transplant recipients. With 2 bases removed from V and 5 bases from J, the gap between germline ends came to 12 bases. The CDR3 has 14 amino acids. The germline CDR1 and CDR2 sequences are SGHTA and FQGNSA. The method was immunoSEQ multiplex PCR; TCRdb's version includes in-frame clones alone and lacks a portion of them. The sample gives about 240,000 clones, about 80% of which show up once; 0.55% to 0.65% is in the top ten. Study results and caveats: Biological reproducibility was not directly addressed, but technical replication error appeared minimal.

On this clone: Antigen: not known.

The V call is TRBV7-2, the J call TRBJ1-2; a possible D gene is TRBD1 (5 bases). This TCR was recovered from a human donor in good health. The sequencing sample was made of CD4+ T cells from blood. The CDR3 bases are TGTGCCAGCAGCTTAATCGGGGGGTCATATGGCTACACCTTC. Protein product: CASSLIGGSYGYTF.